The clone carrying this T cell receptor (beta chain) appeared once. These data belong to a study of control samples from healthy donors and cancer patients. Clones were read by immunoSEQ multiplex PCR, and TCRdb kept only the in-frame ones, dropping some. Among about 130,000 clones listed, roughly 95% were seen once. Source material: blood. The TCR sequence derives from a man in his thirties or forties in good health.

The CDR3 DNA reads TGTGCCAGCAGTGTCTCAGGGGGCGCGTATGATGAAGCTTTCTTT. Translation: CASSVSGGAYDEAFF. V usage is TRBV6-4 and J usage is TRBJ1-1; 8 positions agree with TRBD1. CDR1 is MRHNA and CDR2 is SNTAGT in the germline V gene. The ends lost 4 bases at V and 7 bases at J; junction bases unmatched: 11. The CDR3 runs 15 residues.